The next 15 T cell receptor beta chains were all read from a single sample in a study of blood T cell repertoires in COVID-19 (TCRdb year 2020). The library was made by the immunoSEQ multiplex PCR assay. As stored in TCRdb, this immuneACCESS dataset retains in-frame rearrangements with V and J assigned. A fraction of the clones does not appear; measured against another copy, unresolved V genes explain less than half of the discrepancy, and the remainder lacks a known reason. The sample has around 140,000 clones on record, around 80% of them singletons. 2% to 2.5% of the sample is in the top ten clones. The material sequenced was PBMCs or T cells enriched from blood (not recorded which). These receptors came from a middle-aged man with acute COVID-19.

The chain carries TRBV19 and TRBJ1-1, with a tentative D call TRBD1 (5 bases). The germline V gene has CDR1 LNHDA and CDR2 SQIVND (reference sequence). This CDR3 contains 15 residues. The germline V and J ends were trimmed by 1 base and 1 base, with 10 bases remaining between them. The CDR3 bases are TGTGCCAGTAGTATAGTAGGCGGGGCGAACACTGAAGCTTTCTTT. It specifies CASSIVGGANTEAFF.

This chain joins TRBV2 and TRBJ1-3, with 9 bases fitting TRBD1. J lost 1 base, V lost 6 bases, and 4 bases had no gene match. The CDR3 spans 15 residues. Germline CDR1 reads SNHLY; CDR2 reads FYNNEI. The CDR3 DNA is TGTGCCAGCAGCGGGACAGGGACGTCTGGAAACACCATATATTTT. It yields the protein CASSGTGTSGNTIYF.

The V and J genes are TRBV5-1 and TRBJ1-3; weak D call: TRBD1 (5 bases). With 5 bases removed from V and 2 bases from J, the gap between germline ends came to 11 bases. The germline gives CDR1 SGHRS, CDR2 YFSETQ. The CDR3 length is 14 residues. The CDR3 DNA reads TGCGCCAGCAGTTGGGGGGGAGCTGGAAACACCATATATTTT. It yields the protein CASSWGGAGNTIYF.

Only a few counts were recorded for this clone. The chain employs TRBV27 and TRBJ2-3; a weak D match, TRBD2 (5 bases). V gave up 10 bases and J gave up 2 bases, with 13 bases separating them. The CDR3 is made up of 13 amino acids. Looked up from germline, CDR1 is MNHEY and CDR2 is SMNVEV (reference sequence). The CDR3 region is CATREHHTDTQYF. As DNA, the CDR3 is TGTGCCACCCGGGAACACCACACAGATACGCAGTATTTT.

The chain employs TRBV21-1 and TRBJ1-1. TRBV21-1 is shown as a pseudogene. The CDR3 length is 15 residues. CDR3 coding DNA: TGTGCCAGCAGCAAAGCAGGGAGGGCGGACACTGAAGCTTTCTTT. It translates to CASSKAGRADTEAFF.

The chain couples TRBV12-5 to TRBJ1-2; D is uncertain. Per the germline V gene, CDR1 is LGHNT and CDR2 is FRNRAP. There are 12 residues in the CDR3. The ends were cut back, 5 bases at V and 8 bases at J, with 12 bases in the middle. CDR3 in amino acids: CASGLSGWGYTF. The CDR3 nucleotides read TGTGCTAGTGGTCTCAGTGGCTGGGGCTACACCTTC.

CDR3 nucleotides: TGTGCCAGCAGCACCCGGGGGGGACATAGAGGTCAGCCCCAGCATTTT. Translating it yields CASSTRGGHRGQPQHF. V usage is TRBV21-1 and J usage is TRBJ1-5. TRBV21-1 is a pseudogene locus. CDR3 size: 16 residues.

The J gene is TRBJ1-6, the V gene TRBV27; D is unresolved. V lost 1 base, J lost 13 bases, and 17 bases lay in between. Germline V gene lookup returns CDR1 MNHEY and CDR2 SMNVEV (reference sequence). The CDR3 extends over 15 amino acids. CDR3 loop: CASSLFSDGLGPLHF. CDR3 bases: TGTGCCAGCAGTTTATTCTCGGACGGACTTGGGCCCCTCCACTTT.

The chain carries TRBV30 and TRBJ1-5; D is possibly TRBD1 (5 bases). CDR1 and CDR2 (germline): GTSNPN, SVGIG (reference sequence). V gave up 1 base and J gave up 2 bases, with 9 bases separating them. This CDR3 comprises 14 residues. The DNA of the CDR3 is TGTGCCTGGAGTGGGGGGGACGGCAATCAGCCCCAGCATTTT. Translated: CAWSGGDGNQPQHF.

The V call is TRBV6-5, the J call TRBJ1-2, with D possibly being TRBD1 (5 bases). Germline loops: CDR1 MNHEY, CDR2 SVGAGI. The CDR3 contains 14 residues. V was pared by 6 bases and J by 4 bases, with 15 bases between. The CDR3 DNA follows: TGTGCCAGCAGCCAAACCACAGGTTTCTATGGCTACACCTTC. It yields the protein CASSQTTGFYGYTF.

The J gene is TRBJ1-1, the V gene TRBV5-6, with D possibly TRBD1 on 5 matching bases. The CDR3 loop spans 11 amino acids. Trimming stripped 2 bases from V and 7 bases from J, with 6 bases between. The V gene's germline CDR1 is SGHDT and CDR2 YYEEEE. In nucleotides, the CDR3 is TGTGCCAGCAGCTTCGGGGGTGAAGCTTTCTTT. Amino acid sequence: CASSFGGEAFF.

The CDR3 reads CASSWTSTDTQYF. CDR3 bases: TGTGCCAGCAGTTGGACTAGCACAGATACGCAGTATTTT. The chain couples TRBV5-6 to TRBJ2-3, with D tentatively TRBD2 (5 bases). V lost 5 bases, J lost 0 bases, and 7 bases lay in between. Germline lookup yields CDR1 SGHDT and CDR2 YYEEEE. CDR3 length: 13 residues.

A single count supports this clone. The rearrangement joins TRBV6-5 to TRBJ2-7; the match to TRBD1 covers 9 bases. Germline V gene sequence: CDR1 MNHEY, CDR2 SVGAGI. There are 16 residues in the CDR3. V dropped 3 bases and J dropped 3; count of bases not matched to a gene: 9. The CDR3 here is CASSYNRDRAGYEQYF. The CDR3 DNA sequence: TGTGCCAGCAGTTATAACCGGGACAGGGCTGGCTACGAGCAGTACTTC.

This clone was seen only a few times. V is TRBV9 and J is TRBJ1-3; no clear D. Trimming cost V 0 bases and J 0 bases, with 7 bases left between them. The CDR3 runs 15 residues. Germline V gene sequence: CDR1 SGDLS, CDR2 YYNGEE. The CDR3 sequence: CASSVARSSGNTIYF. The CDR3 nucleotides read TGTGCCAGCAGCGTAGCTCGGAGCTCTGGAAACACCATATATTTT. The full variable domain, its missing parts supplied by reference TRBV9 and TRBJ1-3, is DSGVTQTPKHLITATGQRVTLRCSPRSGDLSVYWYQQSLDQGLQFLIQYYNGEERAKGNILERFSAQQFPDLHSELNLSSLELGDSALYFCASSVARSSGNTIYFGEGSWLTVV.

J is TRBJ2-1 and V is TRBV24-1; perhaps TRBD2 as D (6 bases). This CDR3 spans 13 amino acids. From germline, CDR1 is KGHDR and CDR2 SFDVKD. Trimming stripped 8 bases from V and 7 bases from J, with 14 bases between. CDR3 sequence: CATMSGVYNEQFF. The CDR3 DNA is TGTGCCACCATGTCGGGAGTTTATAATGAGCAGTTCTTC.